This is a list of T cell receptor beta chains from one sample in a study of T cells in Graves' hyperthyroidism and ophthalmopathy. In TCRdb, the multiplex PCR reads were re-called with MiXCR into one record per CDR3 protein. The repertoire holds 150,000 to 200,000 distinct CDR3 sequences, with 15% to 20% as singletons. Sequenced: blood. The source is a woman aged 45-60 years with Graves' hyperthyroidism. CDR3s include the opening cysteine and the closing phenylalanine or tryptophan. The D gene is left open where the match is weak. Clone size is stated in some rows and not others, as once, few, many or a class when expanded.

15	TRBD1	many	TRBV6-1	TRBJ1-2	TGTGCCAGCACCGAGGGGGGGACAGACGTCTATGGCTACACCTTC	CASTEGGTDVYGYTF
15	TRBD1	few	TRBV4-3	TRBJ1-6	TGCGCCAGCAGCCGGATGGGACAGCCAAATTCACCCCTCCACTTT	CASSRMGQPNSPLHF
13	NA	many	TRBV7-8	TRBJ2-3	TGTGCCAGCAGCTGGGCCACCACAGATACGCAGTATTTT	CASSWATTDTQYF
14	NA	NA	TRBV18	TRBJ1-4	TGTGCCACCCAAAGAACTGCAACTAATGAAAAACTGTTTTTT	CATQRTATNEKLFF
13	NA	NA	TRBV28	TRBJ2-7	TGTGCCAGCAGTCCTACAGGGCTCGGCGAGCAGTACTTC	CASSPTGLGEQYF
14	TRBD2	many	TRBV7-2	TRBJ2-5	TGTGCCAGCAGCTCCCGGACTAGCGGGGAGACCCAGTACTTC	CASSSRTSGETQYF
15	TRBD1	many	TRBV6-1	TRBJ1-2	TGTGCCAGCAGTGTCGAACCGGGACAGGGTTATGGCTACACCTTC	CASSVEPGQGYGYTF
14	NA	few	TRBV4-1	TRBJ1-1	TGCGCCAGCAGCCAAGGTCCGGGGCTCACTGAAGCTTTCTTT	CASSQGPGLTEAFF
14	TRBD1	many	TRBV7-8	TRBJ1-2	TGTGCCAGCGGCCAGACAGGGACTGGCGCCCTTTACACCTTC	CASGQTGTGALYTF
16	NA	NA	TRBV6-2/TRBV6-3	TRBJ1-1	TGTGCCAGCAGTTACAAAGGTGGCAGGGCGAACACTAAAGCTTTCTTT	CASSYKGGRANTKAFF
14	TRBD2	NA	TRBV7-2	TRBJ2-7	TGTGCCAGCAGTTTCTCGGCGGGGGGTGGGGAGCAGTACTTC	CASSFSAGGGEQYF
16	TRBD2	many	TRBV12-3/TRBV12-4	TRBJ2-1	TGTGCCAGCAGCGACACTAGCGGGGGGGCTCACAATGAGCAGTTCTTC	CASSDTSGGAHNEQFF
11	NA	many	TRBV6-1	TRBJ2-1	TGTGCCAGCAGTGGGCACAATGAGCAGTTCTTC	CASSGHNEQFF
14	NA	few	TRBV7-9	TRBJ1-1	TGTGCCAGCGGAAGAGCGCAGGGATGCACTGAAGCTTTCTTT	CASGRAQGCTEAFF
12	NA	many	TRBV7-2	TRBJ2-7	TGTGCCAGCAGCTTAGTATGGCACGAGCAGTACTTC	CASSLVWHEQYF
12	NA	NA	TRBV28	TRBJ2-1	TGTGCCAGCAGTTCTGGCACGCATGAGCAGTTCTTC	CASSSGTHEQFF
11	NA	many	TRBV10-3	TRBJ2-7	TGTGCCATCCGGGATCGTGAAGAGCAGTACTTC	CAIRDREEQYF
12	NA	NA	TRBV7-9	TRBJ2-2	TGTGCCAGCAGCTGGGGGAACGGGGAGCTGTTTTTT	CASSWGNGELFF
19	NA	few	TRBV9	TRBJ2-1	TGTGCCAGCAGCGTAGGGGCCCAGGGTTGGCAGGTTGCTTCCAATGAGCAGTTCTTC	CASSVGAQGWQVASNEQFF
16	NA	NA	TRBV14	TRBJ1-6	TGTGCCAGCAGCCGCCCCGGGGACTCACTTAATTCACCCCTCCACTTT	CASSRPGDSLNSPLHF
12	NA	NA	TRBV20-1	TRBJ1-3	TGCAGTGCGAGACCCCATGGAAACACCATATATTTT	CSARPHGNTIYF
15	TRBD2	NA	TRBV4-1	TRBJ2-4	TGCGCCAGCAGCCAAGAAGGTAACGGGAGGAACATTCAGTACTTC	CASSQEGNGRNIQYF
13	TRBD1	many	TRBV19	TRBJ1-2	TGTGCCAGTAGTATTGCACAGGGGGATGGCTACACCTTC	CASSIAQGDGYTF
12	NA	many	TRBV28	TRBJ1-2	TGTGCCAGCTCCACGGGCCCCTATGGCTACACCTTC	CASSTGPYGYTF
15	TRBD1	many	TRBV6-1	TRBJ2-3	TGTGCCAGTAACTCCCAGGGGGCGGGCACAGATACGCAGTATTTT	CASNSQGAGTDTQYF
15	NA	many	TRBV13	TRBJ1-2	TGTGCCAGCAGCCCCCGTGAAGCTGGTAACTATGGCTACACCTTC	CASSPREAGNYGYTF
15	NA	many	TRBV27	TRBJ1-6	TGTGCCAGCAGTTCGGGCCAGACAGCTAATTCACCCCTCCACTTT	CASSSGQTANSPLHF
12	NA	once	TRBV11-2	TRBJ1-4	TGTGTCTCCGGCGGGCCTAATGAAAAACCGTTTTTT	CVSGGPNEKPFF
15	TRBD2	NA	TRBV7-3	TRBJ2-1	TGTGCCAGCGGCTTCTCCCCCGGGACTATCAATGAGCAGTTCTTC	CASGFSPGTINEQFF